The T cell receptor (beta chain) described here comes from a study of OX40 agonist ivuxolimab in advanced cancers. At the level of the study: Previous treatment with anti-PD-1, anti-PD-L1 or anti-CTLA-4 therapy was allowed; 40% had received some.

The germline CDR1 and CDR2 sequences are SGHTA and FQGTGA. V dropped 4 bases and J dropped 6; count of bases not matched to a gene: 14. This CDR3 has 17 amino acids. A word on this clone: The antigen remains undetermined.

Assay: immunoSEQ multiplex PCR; the TCRdb copy retains only in-frame clones and omits some. The sample holds 98,000 or so clones, about 85% seen once. Study conclusions and caveats: Individuals who were partial responders at 0.1-3.0 mg/kg had clonal expansion that ranked among the lowest. Low normalized T-cell clonal expansion was also seen in some nonresponders.

V usage is TRBV7-3 and J usage is TRBJ2-1, with 8 bases fitting TRBD2. The TCR originated in an adult with an advanced solid tumor such as melanoma, head and neck, liver or kidney cancer. Source: CD4+ or CD8+ T cells sorted from blood, taken in a trial of the OX40 agonist ivuxolimab. The CDR3 DNA reads TGTGCCAGCAGCTCCAACCCCTTCCCGGGAGGGGGCAATGAGCAGTTCTTC. Translation gives CASSSNPFPGGGNEQFF.